What follows are 23 T cell receptor beta chains derived from one specimen sequenced in a study of T cells in women clearing cervical HPV infection. Generated by immunoSEQ multiplex PCR, the TCRdb table keeps only in-frame clones and is missing some. This table lists 27,000 or so clones. Source material: blood buffy coat. The receptors were gathered from a woman between 18 and 75 years old with a cervical HPV16 infection that either progressed to CIN3+ or cleared (not recorded which).

With regard to this clone: The read terminates 3 residues ahead of where the CDR3 ends, so the germline J gene completes it. V and J are TRBV30 and TRBJ2-3; no clear D gene. Trimming pared 2 bases from V and 6 bases from J, leaving 12 bases between. The germline CDR1 and CDR2 sequences are GTSNPN and SVGIG (reference sequence). This CDR3 has 13 residues. This chain's CDR3 is CAWSSGWSDTQYF. CDR3 bases read: TGTGCCTGGAGTTCCGGTTGGTCGGATACG.

Remarks on this clone: Read data end 3 residues before the CDR3 end; the end is taken from the germline J gene. This sequence joins TRBV2 and TRBJ2-5; D is perhaps TRBD1 (6 bases). Germline V gives CDR1 SNHLY, CDR2 FYNNEI. The CDR3 loop spans 15 amino acids. Deletions cut 6 bases from V and 5 bases from J, with 19 bases between. CDR3 amino acids: CASSGTGIGVETQYF. The DNA read from the CDR3 is TGTGCCAGCAGCGGTACAGGGATCGGGGTGGAGACC.

As to this clone: The CDR3 is cut off 3 residues early in the read; its end comes from the germline J gene. V and J are TRBV7-9 and TRBJ1-2; TRBD1 agrees at 9 bases. The CDR3 is 14 amino acids. Germline V CDR1 and CDR2: SEHNR, FQNEAQ (reference sequence). V shed 5 bases, J shed 4 bases, and the junction held 5 bases outside the gene matches. CDR3 residues: CASSLGQGTYGYTF. Incomplete CDR3 DNA: TGTGCCAGCAGCCTCGGACAGGGGACCTATGGC.

About this clone itself: The read finishes 3 residues shy of the CDR3 end, and the germline J gene is used to complete it. This chain connects TRBV19 to TRBJ2-2, with a tentative D call TRBD2 (6 bases). The CDR3 has 13 residues. Trimming pared 4 bases from V and 6 bases from J, leaving 9 bases between. From germline, CDR1 is LNHDA and CDR2 SQIVND (reference sequence). The covered CDR3 bases are TGTGCCAGTAGTACGTGGGGGGCCGGGGAG. It codes for CASSTWGAGE. The complete CDR3 protein is CASSTWGAGELFF.

Concerning this clone: The CDR3 is cut off 3 residues early in the read; its end comes from the germline J gene. The rearrangement links TRBV10-3 to TRBJ2-7, with D maybe TRBD1 (6 bases). The CDR3 spans 13 residues. Germline V lookup: CDR1 ENHRY, CDR2 SYGVKD. V dropped 4 bases and J dropped 4 bases, with 11 bases sitting between them. The sequenced CDR3 bases are TGTGCCATCAGTGGGACAGAACTGTACGAG. It codes for CAISGTELYE. The full CDR3 reads CAISGTELYEQYF.

About this clone itself: The CDR3 goes on 3 residues after the read ends, and that part is filled in from the germline J gene. The chain has TRBV29-1 and TRBJ1-4; the D is unclear. V lost 7 bases, J lost 5 bases, and 8 bases lay in between. Germline-derived CDR1 and CDR2 are SQVTM and ANQGSEA. CDR3 length: 11 residues. The part of the CDR3 DNA that was read is TGCAGCGGAAGGTACAATGAAAAA. Translating it yields CSGRYNEK. The CDR3 in its entirety is CSGRYNEKLFF.

As concerns this clone: The read gets to within 3 residues of the CDR3 end, and the germline J gene fills in the rest. This chain connects TRBV18 to TRBJ2-3; 8 nucleotides agree with TRBD2. Germline V gene data show CDR1 as KGHSH and CDR2 as LQKENI. The CDR3 spans 15 residues. The CDR3 sequence is CASSPGGSRNQPQYF. The DNA read from the CDR3 is TGTGCCAGCTCCCCGGGGGGGTCGCGCAATCAGCCG.

A note on this clone: The missing CDR3 end, 3 residues past where the read stops, is filled in from the germline J gene. The rearrangement joins TRBV29-1 to TRBJ2-3; tentatively, D is TRBD1 (8 bases). This CDR3 is built from 17 residues. CDR1 and CDR2 from the germline V gene are SQVTM and ANQGSEA. Trimming removed 3 bases from V and 4 bases from J, with 23 bases in between. Incomplete CDR3 DNA: TGCAGCGTTGACGGGGGGTTAGGACAGGGAAGATCAGATACG. Its protein is CSVDGGLGQGRSDT. The entire CDR3 is CSVDGGLGQGRSDTQYF.

In regard to this clone: The CDR3 extends 3 residues past the end of the read, so its final part is completed from the germline J gene. The gene calls are TRBV19 and TRBJ2-1; 8 bases fit TRBD2. V gave up 2 bases and J gave up 6 bases; unmatched junction bases: 6. CDR3 size: 15 residues. Per germline, CDR1 LNHDA and CDR2 SQIVND (reference sequence). CDR3 sequence reads: CASSISGTRANEQFF. The sequenced CDR3 bases are TGTGCCAGTAGTATATCCGGGACTAGGGCCAATGAG.

About this clone: Read coverage stops 3 residues before the CDR3 terminus; the germline J gene supplies the remainder. The chain carries TRBV7-3 and TRBJ1-5; D may be TRBD1 (5 bases). Trimming removed 4 bases from V and 3 bases from J, with 7 bases in between. The CDR3 is made up of 13 amino acids. Germline V lookup: CDR1 SGHTA, CDR2 FQGTGA. CDR3: CASSSGPNQPQHF. The CDR3 bases that were read are TGTGCCAGCAGCTCAGGGCCCAATCAGCCC.

A word on this clone: Read sequence stops 3 residues before the CDR3 end, and the germline J gene provides the missing end. The genes are TRBV18 and TRBJ1-1; no clear D gene. This CDR3 is built from 13 residues. Trimming left V 6 bases short and J 0 bases short, with 8 bases between. Germline V gene data show CDR1 as KGHSH and CDR2 as LQKENI. Incomplete CDR3 DNA: TGTGCCAGCTCCGAGGGTTTGAACACTGAA. It yields the protein CASSEGLNTE. The whole CDR3 is CASSEGLNTEAFF.

As for this clone: The sequence runs out 3 residues before the end of the CDR3; the remainder is reconstructed from the germline J gene. This chain joins TRBV29-1 and TRBJ2-4; 7 bases map to TRBD1. The germline V gene encodes CDR1 SQVTM and CDR2 ANQGSEA. CDR3 length: 13 residues. The sequenced part of the CDR3 DNA is TGCAGCGTTGAATGGACAGGAGCCTATGGT. Protein product: CSVEWTGAYG. The CDR3, in full, reads CSVEWTGAYGQYF.

Concerning this clone: The sequenced fragment ends 3 residues before the CDR3 boundary, so the rest is inferred from the germline J gene. This rearrangement joins TRBV7-6 to TRBJ2-3, with a possible D match to TRBD1 (7 bases). Germline V gene sequence: CDR1 SGHVS, CDR2 FNYEAQ. The CDR3 has 13 amino acids. CDR3: CASSQGGEETQYF. The DNA read from the CDR3 is TGTGCCAGCAGCCAGGGGGGAGAAGAGACG.

Concerning this clone: Read data end 3 residues before the CDR3 end; the end is taken from the germline J gene. The chain has TRBV5-1 and TRBJ2-7; TRBD2 matches 8 bases. CDR1 is SGHRS, CDR2 YFSETQ, per germline. V trimming: 2 bases; J trimming: 5 bases; junction bases outside the gene matches: 9. This CDR3 contains 15 residues. The covered CDR3 bases are TGCGCCAGCAGCTTAGCGGGAGTACCGGGAAACGAG. Protein sequence: CASSLAGVPGNE. Given in full, the CDR3 is CASSLAGVPGNEQYF.

Details on this clone: The CDR3 end is not reached by the read, which stops 3 residues before it; the germline J gene fills it in. This chain joins TRBV7-6 and TRBJ2-3; 10 bases align to TRBD1. The CDR3 length is 16 residues. V lost 5 bases to trimming and J lost 4 bases; unmatched junction nucleotides: 9. The germline V gene has CDR1 SGHVS and CDR2 FNYEAQ. The covered CDR3 bases are TGTGCCAGCAGCCTACCGCGGACAGGGGGACCAGATACG. It is translated as CASSLPRTGGPDT. The whole CDR3 region reads CASSLPRTGGPDTQYF.

As for this clone: The CDR3 end lies 3 residues beyond the end of the read and is filled in from the germline J gene. This rearrangement joins TRBV29-1 to TRBJ1-2; D uncertain. CDR1 and CDR2 (germline): SQVTM, ANQGSEA. Trimming shortened V by 3 bases and J by 1 base, and 3 bases separated the two germline ends. The CDR3 is 11 residues long. The chain's CDR3 is CSVDVNYGYTF. Partial CDR3 DNA: TGCAGCGTTGACGTTAACTATGGC.

As regards this clone: The read ends 3 residues early relative to the CDR3; the germline J gene fills the gap. The sample carries other DNA sequences with the same CDR3. The J gene is TRBJ1-3, the V gene TRBV18; D is possibly TRBD1 (5 bases). The CDR3 sequence is 16 residues long. Germline V gene data show CDR1 as KGHSH and CDR2 as LQKENI. The CDR3 region is CASSLGSNDRAGTIYF. Incomplete CDR3 DNA: TGTGCCAGCTCACTGGGATCCAACGACAGAGCCGGCACG. Filled out from reference TRBV18 and TRBJ1-3, the complete variable domain reads NAGVMQNPRHLVRRRGQEARLRCSPMKGHSHVYWYRQLPEEGLKFMVYLQKENIIDESGMPKERFSAEFPKEGPSILRIQQVVRGDSAAYFCASSLGSNDRAGTIYFGEGSWLTVV.

Points on this clone: The CDR3 goes on 3 residues after the read ends, and that part is filled in from the germline J gene. V and J are TRBV5-6 and TRBJ1-2; D is possibly TRBD1 (6 bases). The CDR3 loop spans 14 amino acids. Per germline, CDR1 SGHDT and CDR2 YYEEEE. The germline V and J ends were trimmed by 2 bases and 4 bases, with 12 bases remaining between them. CDR3 sequence reads: CASSLRTARYGYTF. The CDR3 bases that were read are TGTGCCAGCAGCTTACGGACAGCCCGCTATGGC. The variable domain in full, completed from reference TRBV5-6 and TRBJ1-2, reads DAGVTQSPTHLIKTRGQQVTLRCSPKSGHDTVSWYQQALGQGPQFIFQYYEEEERQRGNFPDRFSGHQFPNYSSELNVNALLLGDSALYLCASSLRTARYGYTFGSGTRLTVV.

Remarks on this clone: The CDR3 end falls 3 residues outside the read, so it is completed with the germline J gene. V usage is TRBV18 and J usage is TRBJ2-2; weak D call: TRBD2 (5 bases). CDR1 and CDR2 (germline): KGHSH, LQKENI. Trimming left V 1 base short and J 3 bases short, with 12 bases between. The CDR3 loop spans 16 amino acids. CDR3 sequence reads: CASSPLLASYTGELFF. CDR3 bases read: TGTGCCAGCTCACCACTGCTAGCCTCGTACACCGGGGAG.

In the case of this clone: The read is 3 residues too short to cover the CDR3 end, so that end is filled in from the germline J gene. The chain carries TRBV6-2 or TRBV6-3 and TRBJ2-2; 9 bases line up with TRBD2. Germline CDR1 MNHEY, CDR2 SVGEGT. The length of the CDR3 is 17 residues. After removal of 6 bases from V and 5 bases from J, the junction contained 13 bases not matched to a gene. CDR3 bases read: TGTGCCAGCAGAAACCTCCTGCGGGGGGGCGGGACCGGGGAG. It is translated as CASRNLLRGGGTGE. The CDR3 in full is CASRNLLRGGGTGELFF.

Concerning this clone itself: The DNA ends 3 residues before the CDR3 does, and the rest of the CDR3 is filled in from the germline J gene. The gene calls are TRBV20-1 and TRBJ2-5, with a weak D call TRBD1 (5 bases). V gave up 5 bases and J gave up 1 base, with 17 bases separating them. Germline CDR1 and CDR2: DFQATT and SNEGSKA (reference sequence). The CDR3 extends over 15 amino acids. The DNA read from the CDR3 is TGCAGTGCTTCTACTCAGGGCAGGGTCCAAGAGACC. Translating gives CSASTQGRVQET. The entire CDR3 protein is CSASTQGRVQETQYF.

On this clone itself: The CDR3 is cut off 3 residues early in the read; its end comes from the germline J gene. The rearrangement joins TRBV18 to TRBJ1-4, with TRBD1 matching over 9 bases. Germline values: CDR1 KGHSH, CDR2 LQKENI. The CDR3 has 16 amino acids. Trimming took 5 bases from V and 7 from J; bases not matched to a gene: 11. CDR3: CASSRPGTGTSEKLFF. The DNA read from the CDR3 is TGTGCCAGCTCAAGACCCGGGACAGGGACTTCTGAAAAA.

About this clone: Compared with germline, one end of the junction differs, possibly owing to a read error. The read stops 3 residues short of the end of the CDR3; the missing end is completed from the germline J gene. Other DNA sequences from this sample encode an identical CDR3 as well. V and J are TRBV13 and TRBJ1-2; possible D gene TRBD1, 6 bases. CDR3 length: 14 amino acids. CDR1 is PRHDT and CDR2 is FYEKMQ in the germline V gene (reference sequence). CDR3 sequence reads: CASSPSPGGYGYTF. Partial CDR3 DNA: TGTGCCAGCAGCCCCAGCCCGGGGGGCTATGGG.